This TCR beta chain was documented in a study of circulating and synovial CD4+ cells in juvenile arthritis. Broader study findings: Circulating pathogenic-like and bulk T cells looked alike by Vbeta family usage. CPL versus bulk CD4 samples: T cell genome counts differed by at least an order of magnitude.

A word on this clone: Its target is unknown.

Only in-frame clones appear in the TCRdb table, and some are missing; sequencing was by immunoSEQ multiplex PCR. Of 2,200 or so clones listed, 90% to 95% were seen once; the top ten hold 1.5% to 2%. Cells were sorted as HLA-DR+CD14-CD3+CD4+CD25low/- from PBMCs. The CDR3 sequence is 15 residues long. Germline assignment: CDR1 MDHEN and CDR2 SYDVKM. V lost 6 bases and J lost 1, with 12 bases in between. The TCR comes from a human donor with juvenile idiopathic arthritis. The sequenced sample was HLA-DR+ CD4+ T cells from blood. Subset described: circulating pathogenic-like lymphocytes, sorted as HLA-DR+CD14-CD3+CD4+CD25low/- blood T cells. This chain links TRBV28 with TRBJ2-2, with D possibly being TRBD1 (6 bases). CDR3 amino acids: CASRTSTGNTGELFF. CDR3 bases: TGTGCCAGCAGAACCTCGACAGGGAACACCGGGGAGCTGTTTTTT. Variable domain in full (rest from reference TRBV28 and TRBJ2-2): DVKVTQSSRYLVKRTGEKVFLECVQDMDHENMFWYRQDPGLGLRLIYFSYDVKMKEKGDIPEGYSVSREKKERFSLILESASTNQTSMYLCASRTSTGNTGELFFGEGSRLTVL.